Given below is one T cell receptor beta chain in context. This sample was included in a study of control samples from healthy donors and cancer patients. Some clones are missing from TCRdb's copy, which holds only in-frame ones; the method was immunoSEQ multiplex PCR. The sample yields over 100,000 clones, around 89% seen once. This receptor was obtained from a woman aged 45-60 years in good health. The specimen was blood.

This CDR3 reads CASSYVGFLTGELFF. In nucleotides, the CDR3 is TGTGCCAGCAGTTACGTTGGCTTTCTGACCGGGGAGCTGTTTTTT. The rearrangement joins TRBV6-2 or TRBV6-3 to TRBJ2-2; D not certain. Trimming shortened V by 2 bases and J by 5 bases, and 12 bases separated the two germline ends. CDR3 length: 15 amino acids. Germline CDR1 is MNHEY and CDR2 is SVGEGT.